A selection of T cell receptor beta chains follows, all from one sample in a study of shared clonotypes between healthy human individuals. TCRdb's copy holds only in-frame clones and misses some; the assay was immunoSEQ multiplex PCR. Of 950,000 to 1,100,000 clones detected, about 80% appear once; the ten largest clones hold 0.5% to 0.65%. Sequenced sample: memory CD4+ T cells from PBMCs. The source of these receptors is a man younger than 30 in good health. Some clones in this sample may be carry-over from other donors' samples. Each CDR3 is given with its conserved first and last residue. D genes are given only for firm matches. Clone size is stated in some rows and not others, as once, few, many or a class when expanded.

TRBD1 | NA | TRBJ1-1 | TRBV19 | CASSLQGMNTEAFF | TGTGCCAGTAGTTTACAGGGGATGAACACTGAAGCTTTCTTT
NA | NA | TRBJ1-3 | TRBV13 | CASSLAHRQAQGGNTIYF | TGTGCCAGCAGCTTAGCCCATCGGCAGGCCCAAGGAGGAAACACCATATATTTT
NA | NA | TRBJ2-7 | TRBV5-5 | CASSLQGSSYEQYF | TGTGCCAGCAGCTTGCAGGGATCCTCCTACGAGCAGTACTTC
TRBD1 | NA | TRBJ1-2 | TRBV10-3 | CAIRDTTGASNYGYTF | TGTGCCATCAGGGATACTACAGGGGCGTCTAACTATGGCTACACCTTC
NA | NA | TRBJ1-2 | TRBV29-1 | CSAVGGRANYGYTF | TGCAGCGCCGTAGGAGGGCGAGCTAACTATGGCTACACCTTC
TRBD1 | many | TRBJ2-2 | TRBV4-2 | CASTPDRTSGGELFF | TGTGCCAGCACCCCGGACAGGACCTCAGGCGGGGAGCTGTTTTTT
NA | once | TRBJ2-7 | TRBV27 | CASSFPGASEQYF | TGTGCCAGCAGTTTCCCAGGGGCCAGCGAGCAGTACTTC
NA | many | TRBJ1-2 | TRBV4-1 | CASSLTFGSDYGYTF | TGCGCCAGCAGCCTGACGTTTGGGTCTGACTATGGCTACACCTTC
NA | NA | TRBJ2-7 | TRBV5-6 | CASSLKGRPAHTSEQYF | TGTGCCAGCAGCCTTAAGGGACGCCCCGCCCATACTAGCGAGCAGTACTTC
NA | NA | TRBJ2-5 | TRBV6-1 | CASSDGQGGETQYF | TGTGCCAGCAGTGACGGGCAGGGGGGAGAGACCCAGTACTTC
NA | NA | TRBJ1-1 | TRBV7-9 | CASSFGVVAEAFF | TGTGCCAGCAGCTTCGGGGTCGTGGCTGAAGCTTTCTTT
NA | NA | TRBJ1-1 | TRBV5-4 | CASSPPQGQKAFF | TGTGCCAGCAGCCCGCCCCAGGGGCAGAAAGCTTTCTTT
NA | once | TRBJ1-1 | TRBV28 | CASSLEGRYTEAFF | TGTGCCAGCAGTTTAGAGGGTAGGTACACTGAAGCTTTCTTT
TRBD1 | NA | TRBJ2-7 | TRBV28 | CASTPTAGTGLDEQYF | TGTGCCAGCACCCCCACCGCCGGGACAGGGCTGGACGAGCAGTACTTC
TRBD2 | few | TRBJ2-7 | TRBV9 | CASSVAPGGRAYEQYF | TGTGCCAGCAGCGTAGCTCCCGGCGGGAGGGCCTACGAGCAGTACTTC
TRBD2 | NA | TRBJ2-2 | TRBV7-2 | CASSLQGGSTIGELFF | TGTGCCAGCAGCTTGCAGGGAGGGAGTACGATCGGGGAGCTGTTTTTT
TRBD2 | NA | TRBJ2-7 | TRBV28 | CASSSSGTSGYYEQYF | TGTGCCAGCAGTTCCTCCGGGACTAGCGGGTACTACGAGCAGTACTTC
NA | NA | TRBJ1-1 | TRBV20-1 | CSARAATEAFF | TGCAGTGCTAGGGCAGCCACTGAAGCTTTCTTT
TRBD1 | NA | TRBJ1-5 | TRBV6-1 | CASSGDRALQPQHF | TGTGCCAGCAGTGGGGACAGGGCCCTTCAGCCCCAGCATTTT
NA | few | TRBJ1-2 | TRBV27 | CASSPTPDAGGYTF | TGTGCCAGCAGTCCCACTCCCGACGCGGGTGGCTACACCTTC
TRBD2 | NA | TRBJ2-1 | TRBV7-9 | CASSRGTSQFF | TGTGCCAGCAGTCGGGGGACTAGCCAGTTCTTC
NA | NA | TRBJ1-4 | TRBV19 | CASTRTGTNEKLFF | TGTGCCAGTACTCGGACGGGAACTAATGAAAAACTGTTTTTT
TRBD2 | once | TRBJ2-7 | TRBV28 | CASSLRRGGTYEQYF | TGTGCCAGCAGTCTTCGACGGGGGGGAACCTACGAGCAGTACTTC
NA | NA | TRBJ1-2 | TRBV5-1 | CASSLERGTNYGYTF | TGCGCCAGCAGCTTGGAGCGGGGGACTAACTATGGCTACACCTTC
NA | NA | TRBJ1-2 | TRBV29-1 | CSVVSIGLSGYTF | TGCAGCGTTGTATCTATAGGGTTGAGCGGCTACACCTTC
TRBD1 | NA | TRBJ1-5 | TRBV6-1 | CASRGQGAAQPQHF | TGTGCCAGCAGGGGACAGGGGGCTGCTCAGCCCCAGCATTTT
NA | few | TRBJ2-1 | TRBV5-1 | CASSLVGGANDNEQFF | TGCGCCAGCAGCTTGGTTGGCGGAGCGAACGACAATGAGCAGTTCTTC
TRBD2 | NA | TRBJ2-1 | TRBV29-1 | CSVLSREGISYNEQFF | TGCAGCGTTTTATCGCGGGAGGGCATCTCCTACAATGAGCAGTTCTTC
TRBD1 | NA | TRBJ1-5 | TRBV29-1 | CSVSDRAQPQHF | TGCAGCGTGTCAGACAGGGCTCAGCCCCAGCATTTT
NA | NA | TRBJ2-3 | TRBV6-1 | CASSEGVGGKDTQYF | TGTGCCAGCAGTGAAGGGGTCGGCGGGAAGGATACGCAGTATTTT
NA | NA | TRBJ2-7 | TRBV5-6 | CASSTGPGNSYEQYF | TGTGCCAGCAGCACCGGCCCTGGGAACTCCTACGAGCAGTACTTC
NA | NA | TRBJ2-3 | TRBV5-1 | CASSLEWGDTQYF | TGCGCCAGCAGCTTGGAGTGGGGAGATACGCAGTATTTT
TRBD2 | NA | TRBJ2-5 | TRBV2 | CASSSGLAGETQYF | TGTGCCAGCAGTTCGGGACTAGCTGGAGAGACCCAGTACTTC
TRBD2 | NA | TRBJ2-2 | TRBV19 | CASSPSGTSGSYNGELFF | TGTGCCAGTAGCCCATCCGGGACTAGCGGGAGTTATAACGGGGAGCTGTTTTTT
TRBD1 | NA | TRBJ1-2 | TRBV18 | CASSLQGDYGYTF | TGTGCCAGCTCACTCCAGGGGGACTATGGCTACACCTTC
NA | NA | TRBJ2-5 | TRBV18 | CASTIHITGRETQYF | TGTGCCAGCACCATTCACATCACAGGGAGAGAGACCCAGTACTTC
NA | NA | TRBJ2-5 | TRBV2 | CASGKEETQYF | TGTGCCAGTGGTAAGGAGGAGACCCAGTACTTC
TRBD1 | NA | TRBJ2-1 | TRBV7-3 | CASSLTGVAYNEQFF | TGTGCCAGCAGCTTGACAGGGGTAGCCTACAATGAGCAGTTCTTC
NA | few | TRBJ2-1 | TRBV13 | CASRPQSYGIRNEQFF | TGTGCCAGCAGGCCACAGAGCTATGGGATACGAAATGAGCAGTTCTTC
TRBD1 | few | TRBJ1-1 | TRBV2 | CASSQGAGTEAFF | TGTGCCAGCAGCCAGGGGGCGGGGACTGAAGCTTTCTTT
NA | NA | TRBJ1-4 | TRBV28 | CASSLFIRTGGEKLFF | TGTGCCAGCAGTTTATTCATTAGGACCGGAGGTGAAAAACTGTTTTTT
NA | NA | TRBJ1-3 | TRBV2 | CASSLHSGNTIYF | TGTGCCAGCAGTCTCCACTCTGGAAACACCATATATTTT